This T cell receptor beta chain was profiled in a study of blood T cell repertoires in COVID-19. Turning to the study itself: PBMCs, B-cell-depleted T cells, or T cells provided the cDNA or gDNA that made up the material.

The germline V and J ends were trimmed by 1 base and 6 bases, with 8 bases remaining between them. Germline values: CDR1 SGHRS, CDR2 YFSETQ. There are 12 residues in the CDR3. Clones were sequenced by immunoSEQ multiplex PCR, and TCRdb holds only the in-frame ones, with some missing. The sample has over 45,000 clones; 70% to 85% are singletons. The J gene is TRBJ2-7, the V gene TRBV5-1; D gene uncertain. The receptor was isolated from a man aged 45 to 65 with active COVID-19. Input material: peripheral blood. The CDR3 coding sequence is TGCGCCAGCAGCTTGTCCGGTGTCGAGCAGTACTTC. This sequence encodes CASSLSGVEQYF. The full variable domain, rest sourced from reference TRBV5-1 and TRBJ2-7, is KAGVTQTPRYLIKTRGQQVTLSCSPISGHRSVSWYQQTPGQGLQFLFEYFSETQRNKGNFPGRFSGRQFSNSRSEMNVSTLELGDSALYLCASSLSGVEQYFGPGTRLTVT.